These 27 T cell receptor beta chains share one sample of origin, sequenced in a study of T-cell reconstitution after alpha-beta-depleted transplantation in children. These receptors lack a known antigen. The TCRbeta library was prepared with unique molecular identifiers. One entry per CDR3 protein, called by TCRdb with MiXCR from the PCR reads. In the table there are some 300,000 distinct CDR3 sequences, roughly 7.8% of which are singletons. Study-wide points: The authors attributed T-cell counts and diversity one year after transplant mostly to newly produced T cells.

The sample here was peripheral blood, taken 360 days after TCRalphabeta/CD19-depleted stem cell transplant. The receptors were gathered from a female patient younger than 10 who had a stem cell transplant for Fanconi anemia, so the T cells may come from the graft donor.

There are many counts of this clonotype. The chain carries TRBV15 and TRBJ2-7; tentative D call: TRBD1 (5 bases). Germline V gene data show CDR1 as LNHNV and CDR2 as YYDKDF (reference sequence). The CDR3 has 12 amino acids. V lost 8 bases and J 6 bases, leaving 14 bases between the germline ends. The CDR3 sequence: CATSYRFGEQYV. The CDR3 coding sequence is TGTGCCACCTCGTACAGGTTTGGCGAGCAGTACGTC.

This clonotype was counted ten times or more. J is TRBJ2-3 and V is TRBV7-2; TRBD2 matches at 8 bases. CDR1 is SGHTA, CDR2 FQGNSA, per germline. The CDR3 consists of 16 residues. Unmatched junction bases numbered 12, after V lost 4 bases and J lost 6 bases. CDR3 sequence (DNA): TGTGCCAGCAGCTATAGAGGACGGGGGGGCCTGGATACGCAGTATTTT. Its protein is CASSYRGRGGLDTQYF.

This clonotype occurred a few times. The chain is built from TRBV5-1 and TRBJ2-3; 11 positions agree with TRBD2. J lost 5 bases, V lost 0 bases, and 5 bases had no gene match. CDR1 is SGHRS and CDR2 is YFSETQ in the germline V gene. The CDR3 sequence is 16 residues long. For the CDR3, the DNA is TGCGCCAGCAGCTTGGATAGCGGGGGGGCCGGAGATACGCAGTATTTT. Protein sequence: CASSLDSGGAGDTQYF. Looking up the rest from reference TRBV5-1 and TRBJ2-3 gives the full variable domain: KAGVTQTPRYLIKTRGQQVTLSCSPISGHRSVSWYQQTPGQGLQFLFEYFSETQRNKGNFPGRFSGRQFSNSRSEMNVSTLELGDSALYLCASSLDSGGAGDTQYFGPGTRLTVL.

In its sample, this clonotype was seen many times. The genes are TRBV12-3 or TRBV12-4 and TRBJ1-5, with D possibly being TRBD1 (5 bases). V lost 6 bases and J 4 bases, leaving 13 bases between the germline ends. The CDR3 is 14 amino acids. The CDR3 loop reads CASRSRGTNQPQHF. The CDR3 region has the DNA TGTGCCAGCAGATCTAGAGGGACTAATCAGCCCCAGCATTTT.

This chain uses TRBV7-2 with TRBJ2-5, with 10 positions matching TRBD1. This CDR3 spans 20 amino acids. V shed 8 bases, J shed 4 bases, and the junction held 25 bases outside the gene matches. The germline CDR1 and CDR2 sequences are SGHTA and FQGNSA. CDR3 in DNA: TGTGCCAGCGGAAACCCTACGGTGGGGGACAGGGGTCGGTTTGCAGAGACCCAGTACTTC. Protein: CASGNPTVGDRGRFAETQYF.

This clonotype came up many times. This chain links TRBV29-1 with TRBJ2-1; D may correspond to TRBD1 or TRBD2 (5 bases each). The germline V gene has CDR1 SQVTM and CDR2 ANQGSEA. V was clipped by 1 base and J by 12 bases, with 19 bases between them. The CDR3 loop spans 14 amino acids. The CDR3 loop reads CSVEGVGTLSVQFF. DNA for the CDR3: TGCAGCGTTGAAGGGGTCGGGACCCTTAGTGTGCAGTTCTTC.

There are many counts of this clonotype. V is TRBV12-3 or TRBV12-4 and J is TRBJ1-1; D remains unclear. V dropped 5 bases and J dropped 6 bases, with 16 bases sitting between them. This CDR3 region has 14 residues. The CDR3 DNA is TGTGCCAGCAGTCGGACGCTTGAGATACCTGAAGCTTTCTTT. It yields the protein CASSRTLEIPEAFF.

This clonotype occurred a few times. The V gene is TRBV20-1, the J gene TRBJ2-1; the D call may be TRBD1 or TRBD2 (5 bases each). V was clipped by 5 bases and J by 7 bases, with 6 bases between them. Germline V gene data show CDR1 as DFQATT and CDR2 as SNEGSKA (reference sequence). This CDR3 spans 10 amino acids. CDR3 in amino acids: CSAEGNEQFF. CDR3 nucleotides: TGCAGTGCTGAGGGGAATGAGCAGTTCTTC.

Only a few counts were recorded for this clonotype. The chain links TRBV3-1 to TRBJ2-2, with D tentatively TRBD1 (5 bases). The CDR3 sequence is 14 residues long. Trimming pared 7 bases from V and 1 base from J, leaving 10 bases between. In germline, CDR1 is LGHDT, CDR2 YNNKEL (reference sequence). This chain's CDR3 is CASTPRENTGELFF. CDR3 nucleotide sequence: TGTGCCAGCACCCCCAGGGAGAACACCGGGGAGCTGTTTTTT.

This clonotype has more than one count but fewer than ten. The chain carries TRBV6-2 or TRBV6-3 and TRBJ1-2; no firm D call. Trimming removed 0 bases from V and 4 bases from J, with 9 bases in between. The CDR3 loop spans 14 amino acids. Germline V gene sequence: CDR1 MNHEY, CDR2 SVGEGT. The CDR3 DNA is TGTGCCAGCAGTTACTCGGCCGGGATCTATGGCTACACCTTC. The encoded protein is CASSYSAGIYGYTF.

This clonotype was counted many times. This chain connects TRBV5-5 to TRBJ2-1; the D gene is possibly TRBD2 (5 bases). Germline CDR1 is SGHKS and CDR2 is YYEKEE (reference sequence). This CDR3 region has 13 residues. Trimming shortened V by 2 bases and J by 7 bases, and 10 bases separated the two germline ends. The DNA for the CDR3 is TGTGCCAGCAGCTTCACGGACTCGAATGAGCAGTTCTTC. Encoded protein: CASSFTDSNEQFF.

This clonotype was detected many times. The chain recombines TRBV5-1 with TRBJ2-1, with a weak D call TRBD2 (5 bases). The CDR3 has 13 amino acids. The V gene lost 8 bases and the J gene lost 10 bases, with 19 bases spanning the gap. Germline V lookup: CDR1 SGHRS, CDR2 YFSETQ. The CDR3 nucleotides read TGCGCCAGTCGGGAAGGGATTGAGAGGGAGCAGTTCTTC. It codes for CASREGIEREQFF. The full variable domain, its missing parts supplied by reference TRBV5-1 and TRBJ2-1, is KAGVTQTPRYLIKTRGQQVTLSCSPISGHRSVSWYQQTPGQGLQFLFEYFSETQRNKGNFPGRFSGRQFSNSRSEMNVSTLELGDSALYLCASREGIEREQFFGPGTRLTVL.

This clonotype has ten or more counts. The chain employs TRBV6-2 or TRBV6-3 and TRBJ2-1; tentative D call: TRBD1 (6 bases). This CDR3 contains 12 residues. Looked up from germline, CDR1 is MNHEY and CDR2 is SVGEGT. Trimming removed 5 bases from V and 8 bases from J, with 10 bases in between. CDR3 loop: CASSQQGHEQFF. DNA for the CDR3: TGTGCCAGCAGTCAACAGGGCCATGAGCAGTTCTTC.

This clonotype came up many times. CDR3 in DNA: TGTGCCAGCAGCTATCGCGGAACCGAGCAGTACGTC. Translated: CASSYRGTEQYV. The rearrangement joins TRBV5-6 to TRBJ2-7; no definite D call. Looked up from germline, CDR1 is SGHDT and CDR2 is YYEEEE. The CDR3 is 12 residues long. With 3 bases removed from V and 6 bases from J, the gap between germline ends came to 10 bases.

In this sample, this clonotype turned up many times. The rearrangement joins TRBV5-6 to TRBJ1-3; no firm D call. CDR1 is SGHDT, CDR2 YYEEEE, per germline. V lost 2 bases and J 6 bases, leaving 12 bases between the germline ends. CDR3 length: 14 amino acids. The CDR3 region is CASSFRFEENTIYF. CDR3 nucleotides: TGTGCCAGCAGCTTTAGATTTGAGGAAAACACCATATATTTT. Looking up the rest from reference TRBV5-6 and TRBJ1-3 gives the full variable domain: DAGVTQSPTHLIKTRGQQVTLRCSPKSGHDTVSWYQQALGQGPQFIFQYYEEEERQRGNFPDRFSGHQFPNYSSELNVNALLLGDSALYLCASSFRFEENTIYFGEGSWLTVV.

As DNA, the CDR3 is TGTGCCTGGAGTGGAGGACTAGCGGGACCTAGCACAGATACGCAGTATTTT. It codes for CAWSGGLAGPSTDTQYF. The chain recombines TRBV30 with TRBJ2-3, with 12 bases matching TRBD2. V shed 1 base, J shed 0 bases, and the junction held 5 bases outside the gene matches. Per the germline V gene, CDR1 is GTSNPN and CDR2 is SVGIG (reference sequence). The CDR3 loop spans 17 amino acids.

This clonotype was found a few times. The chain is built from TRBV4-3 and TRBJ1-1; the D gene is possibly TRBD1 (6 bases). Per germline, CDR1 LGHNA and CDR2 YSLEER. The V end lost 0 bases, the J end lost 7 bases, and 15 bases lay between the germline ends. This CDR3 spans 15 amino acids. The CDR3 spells CASSQDQGQGIEAFF. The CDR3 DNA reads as TGCGCCAGCAGCCAAGATCAGGGGCAGGGGATTGAAGCTTTCTTT.

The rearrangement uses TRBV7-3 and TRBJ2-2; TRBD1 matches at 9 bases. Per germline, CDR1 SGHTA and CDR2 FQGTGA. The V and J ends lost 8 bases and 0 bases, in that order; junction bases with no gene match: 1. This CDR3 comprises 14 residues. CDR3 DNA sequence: TGTGCCAGCGGACAGGGGACGAACACCGGGGAGCTGTTTTTT. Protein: CASGQGTNTGELFF.

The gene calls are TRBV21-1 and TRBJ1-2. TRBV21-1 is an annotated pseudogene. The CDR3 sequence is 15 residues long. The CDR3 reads CASEKGSAGNYGYTF. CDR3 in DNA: TGTGCCAGCGAAAAGGGCTCAGCCGGTAACTATGGCTACACCTTC.

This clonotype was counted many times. The CDR3 loop is CATLLSSQYF. Here the CDR3 DNA reads TGTGCCACCCTGCTTTCGTCCCAGTACTTC. This chain connects TRBV6-1 to TRBJ2-5; D gene uncertain. V lost 10 bases and J lost 9, with 12 bases in between. The CDR3 runs to 10 residues. Germline V CDR1 and CDR2: MNHNS, SASEGT.

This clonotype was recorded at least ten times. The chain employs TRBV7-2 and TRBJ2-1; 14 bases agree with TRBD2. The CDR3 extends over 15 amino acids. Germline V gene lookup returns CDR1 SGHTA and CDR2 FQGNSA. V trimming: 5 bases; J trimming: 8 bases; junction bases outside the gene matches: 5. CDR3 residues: CASSTGTSGGHEQFF. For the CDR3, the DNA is TGTGCCAGCAGCACCGGGACTAGCGGGGGTCATGAGCAGTTCTTC.

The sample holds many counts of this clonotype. CDR3 amino acids: CASSSTGYVYEQYF. CDR3 sequence (DNA): TGTGCCAGCAGCAGTACAGGGTACGTCTACGAGCAGTACTTC. This chain uses TRBV7-8 with TRBJ2-7; D is perhaps TRBD1 (6 bases). CDR1 and CDR2 from the germline V gene are SGHVS and FQNEAQ. Between the trimmed V and J ends, which lost 5 bases and 3 bases, there was a span of 14 bases. This CDR3 has 14 amino acids.

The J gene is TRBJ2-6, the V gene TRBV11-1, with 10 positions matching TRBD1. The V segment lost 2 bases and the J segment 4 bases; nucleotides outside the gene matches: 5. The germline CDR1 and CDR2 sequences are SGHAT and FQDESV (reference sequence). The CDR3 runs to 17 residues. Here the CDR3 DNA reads TGTGCCAGCAGCTTAACGCGGACAGGGGGGGGGGCCAACGTCCTGACTTTC. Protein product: CASSLTRTGGGANVLTF. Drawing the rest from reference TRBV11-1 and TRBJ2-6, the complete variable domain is EAEVAQSPRYKITEKSQAVAFWCDPISGHATLYWYRQILGQGPELLVQFQDESVVDDSQLPKDRFSAERLKGVDSTLKIQPAELGDSAMYLCASSLTRTGGGANVLTFGAGSRLTVL.

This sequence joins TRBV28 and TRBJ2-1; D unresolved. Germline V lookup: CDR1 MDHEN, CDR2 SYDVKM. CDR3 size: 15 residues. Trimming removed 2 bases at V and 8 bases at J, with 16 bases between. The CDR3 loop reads CASSLPRPGFHEQFF. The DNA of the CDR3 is TGTGCCAGCAGTTTACCACGACCCGGGTTCCATGAGCAGTTCTTC.

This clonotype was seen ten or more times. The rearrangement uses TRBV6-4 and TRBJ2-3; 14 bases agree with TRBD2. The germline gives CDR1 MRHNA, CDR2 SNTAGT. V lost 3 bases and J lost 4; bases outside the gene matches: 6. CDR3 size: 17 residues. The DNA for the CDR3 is TGTGCCAGCAGTGATCCGCGACTAGCGGGGGGGCCAGATACGCAGTATTTT. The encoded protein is CASSDPRLAGGPDTQYF.

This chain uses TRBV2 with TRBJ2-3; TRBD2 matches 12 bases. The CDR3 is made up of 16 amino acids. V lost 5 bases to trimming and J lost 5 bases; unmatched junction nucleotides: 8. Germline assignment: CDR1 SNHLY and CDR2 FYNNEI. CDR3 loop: CASSFSSGRAGDTQYF. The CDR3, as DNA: TGTGCCAGCAGTTTTTCTAGCGGGAGGGCCGGAGATACGCAGTATTTT.

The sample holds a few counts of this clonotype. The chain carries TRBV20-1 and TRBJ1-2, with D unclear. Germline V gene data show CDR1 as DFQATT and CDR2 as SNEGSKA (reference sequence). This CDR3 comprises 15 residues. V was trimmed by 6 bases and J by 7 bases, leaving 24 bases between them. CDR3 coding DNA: TGCAGTGCCGCCTACGGGGAAGGGTGGAAGAGTGGCTACACCTTC. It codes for CSAAYGEGWKSGYTF.